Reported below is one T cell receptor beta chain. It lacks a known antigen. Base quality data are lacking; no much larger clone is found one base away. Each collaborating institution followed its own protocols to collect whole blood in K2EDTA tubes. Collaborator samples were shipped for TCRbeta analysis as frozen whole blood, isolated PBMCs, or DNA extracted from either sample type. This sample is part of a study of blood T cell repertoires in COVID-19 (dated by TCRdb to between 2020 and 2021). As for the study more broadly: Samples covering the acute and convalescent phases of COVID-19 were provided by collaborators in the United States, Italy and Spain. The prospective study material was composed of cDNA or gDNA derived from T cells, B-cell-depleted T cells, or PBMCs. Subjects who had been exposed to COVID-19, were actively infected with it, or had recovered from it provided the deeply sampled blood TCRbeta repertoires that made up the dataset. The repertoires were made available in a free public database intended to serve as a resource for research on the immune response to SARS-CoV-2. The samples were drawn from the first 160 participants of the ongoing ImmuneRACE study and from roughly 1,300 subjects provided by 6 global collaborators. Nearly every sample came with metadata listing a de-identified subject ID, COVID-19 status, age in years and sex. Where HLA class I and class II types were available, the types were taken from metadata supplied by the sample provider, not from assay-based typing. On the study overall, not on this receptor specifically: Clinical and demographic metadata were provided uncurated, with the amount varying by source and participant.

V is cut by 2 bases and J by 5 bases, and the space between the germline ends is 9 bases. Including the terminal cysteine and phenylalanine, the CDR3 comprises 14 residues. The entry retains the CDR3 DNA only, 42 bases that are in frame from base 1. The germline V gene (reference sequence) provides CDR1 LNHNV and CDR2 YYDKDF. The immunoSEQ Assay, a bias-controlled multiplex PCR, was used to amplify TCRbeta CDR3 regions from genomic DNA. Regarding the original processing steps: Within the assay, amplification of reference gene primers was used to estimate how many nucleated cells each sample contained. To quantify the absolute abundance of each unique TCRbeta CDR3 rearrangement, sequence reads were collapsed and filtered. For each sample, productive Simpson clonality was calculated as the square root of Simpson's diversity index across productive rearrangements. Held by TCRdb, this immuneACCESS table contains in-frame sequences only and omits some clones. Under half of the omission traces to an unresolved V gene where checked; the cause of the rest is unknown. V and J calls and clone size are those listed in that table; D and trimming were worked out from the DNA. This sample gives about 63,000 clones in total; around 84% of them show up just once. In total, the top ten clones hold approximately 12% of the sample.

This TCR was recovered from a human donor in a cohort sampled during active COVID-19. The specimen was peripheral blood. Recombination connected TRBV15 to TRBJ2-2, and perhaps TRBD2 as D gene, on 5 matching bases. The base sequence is TGTGCCACCAGCAGATTCGGCGGGACCGGGGAGCTGTTTTTT. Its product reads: CATSRFGGTGELFF.